This T cell receptor beta chain originates from a study of OX40 agonist ivuxolimab in advanced cancers. About the study: From 23 to 79 years was the age range, with a mean of about 54 years, and 70% to 85% were male. Study-wide results and limits: Researchers report that CD8+ T cells had, on average, more expanded clones than CD4+. Patients with a partial response at 0.1-3.0 mg/kg had among the lowest clonal expansion.

With regard to this clone: Its antigen remains unidentified.

Here immunoSEQ multiplex PCR was the method, and the copy in TCRdb shows in-frame clones only, minus some. Here the sample spans almost 80,000 clones, roughly 84% being singletons. Systemic immunosuppression or autoimmune disease history was grounds to exclude patients. V was shortened by 6 bases and J by 7 bases, with 19 bases between the two germline ends. The germline gives CDR1 MNHEY, CDR2 SMNVEV (reference sequence). The CDR3 is 15 amino acids. The clonotype originates from an adult with an advanced solid tumor such as melanoma, head and neck, liver or kidney cancer. The specimen comprised CD4+ or CD8+ T cells sorted from blood, sampled in a trial of the OX40 agonist ivuxolimab. The genes are TRBV27 and TRBJ1-5; D gene uncertain. The chain's CDR3 is CASRATGWGGQPQHF. The DNA of the CDR3 is TGTGCCAGCAGGGCGACCGGTTGGGGAGGGCAGCCCCAGCATTTT.